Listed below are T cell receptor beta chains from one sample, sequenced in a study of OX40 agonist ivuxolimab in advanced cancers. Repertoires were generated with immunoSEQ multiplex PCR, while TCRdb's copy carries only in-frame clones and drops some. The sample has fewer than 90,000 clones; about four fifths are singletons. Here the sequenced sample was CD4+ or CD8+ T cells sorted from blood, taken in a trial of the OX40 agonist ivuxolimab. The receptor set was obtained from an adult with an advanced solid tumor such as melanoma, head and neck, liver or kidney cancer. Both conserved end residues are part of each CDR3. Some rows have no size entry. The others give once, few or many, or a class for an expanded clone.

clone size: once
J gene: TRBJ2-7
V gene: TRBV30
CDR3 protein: CARSEGGGPYEQYF

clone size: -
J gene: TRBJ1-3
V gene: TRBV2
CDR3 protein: CASTQQGSSGNTIYF

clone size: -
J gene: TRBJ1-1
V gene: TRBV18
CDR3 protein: CASSLGRGNTEAFF

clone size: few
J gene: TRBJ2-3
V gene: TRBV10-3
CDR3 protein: CAISQSSGDTQYF

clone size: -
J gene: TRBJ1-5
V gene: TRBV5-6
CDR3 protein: CASNLDRQDNQPQHF

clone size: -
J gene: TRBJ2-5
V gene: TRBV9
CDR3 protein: CASSVGTSGGETQYF

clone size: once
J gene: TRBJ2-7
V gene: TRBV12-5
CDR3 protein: CASGPPHSSSYEQYF

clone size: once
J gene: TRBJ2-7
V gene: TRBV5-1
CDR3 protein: CASSPGVGAGGLYEQYF

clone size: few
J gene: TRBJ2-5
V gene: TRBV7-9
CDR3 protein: CASSPRTSRETQYF

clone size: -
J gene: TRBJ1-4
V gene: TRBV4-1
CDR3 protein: CASSPPRRNEKLFF

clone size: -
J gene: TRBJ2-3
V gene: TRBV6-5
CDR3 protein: CASSYSTATDTQYF

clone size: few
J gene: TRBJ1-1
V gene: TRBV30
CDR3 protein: CASRQGVGTEAFF

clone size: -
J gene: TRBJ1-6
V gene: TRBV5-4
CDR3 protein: CASSWSGPSYNSPLHF

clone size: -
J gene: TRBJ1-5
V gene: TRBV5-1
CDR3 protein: CASSHTGQGDQPQHF

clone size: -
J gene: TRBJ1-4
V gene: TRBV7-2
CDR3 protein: CAVSGGPNEKLFF

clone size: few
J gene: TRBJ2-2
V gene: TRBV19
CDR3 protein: CASSTGALNTGELFF

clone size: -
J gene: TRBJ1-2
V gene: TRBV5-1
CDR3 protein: CASSGQGRYGYTF

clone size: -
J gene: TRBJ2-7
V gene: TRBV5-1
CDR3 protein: CASSPIPGTLYEQYF

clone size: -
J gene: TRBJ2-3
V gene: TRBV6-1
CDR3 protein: CAITDAGYTQYF

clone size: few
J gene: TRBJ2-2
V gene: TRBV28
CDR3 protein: CASSFQGSVTGELFF

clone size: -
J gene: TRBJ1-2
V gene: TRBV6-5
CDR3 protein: CASSFGTDFYGYTF

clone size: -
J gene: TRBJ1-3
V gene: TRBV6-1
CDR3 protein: CASSERQGGTIYF

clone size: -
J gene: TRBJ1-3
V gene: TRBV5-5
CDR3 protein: CASSLVGGPSGNTIYF

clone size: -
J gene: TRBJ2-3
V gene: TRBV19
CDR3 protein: CASRQQGAWDTQYF

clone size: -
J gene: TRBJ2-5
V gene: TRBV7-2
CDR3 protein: CASSKQQETQYF

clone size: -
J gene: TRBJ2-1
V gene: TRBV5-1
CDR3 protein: CASSKRGATGEQFF

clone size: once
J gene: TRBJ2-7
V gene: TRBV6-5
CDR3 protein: CASRPGQNYEQYF

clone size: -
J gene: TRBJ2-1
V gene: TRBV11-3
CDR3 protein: CASSLGLADYNEQFF

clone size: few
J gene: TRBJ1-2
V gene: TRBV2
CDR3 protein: CASSEEDYGYTF